Shown below are 18 T cell receptor beta chains from a single sample sequenced in a study of blood T cell repertoires in COVID-19. Method: immunoSEQ multiplex PCR; TCRdb's copy keeps in-frame clones and lacks some. The data contain 200,000 or so clones, roughly 82% of them seen just once; the ten biggest clones take up around 5.2%. Sequencing was done on a sample of peripheral blood. These receptors all stem from a woman aged 25-40 years with acute or convalescent COVID-19.

The rearrangement links TRBV5-4 to TRBJ1-3; 10 nucleotides align to TRBD1. J lost 8 bases, V lost 3 bases, and 11 bases had no gene match. This CDR3 contains 16 residues. Germline-derived CDR1 and CDR2 are SGHNT and YYREEE (reference sequence). The CDR3 loop reads CASSSPRQGAQDTIYF. The CDR3 region has the DNA TGTGCCAGCAGCTCGCCCCGACAGGGGGCTCAGGACACCATATATTTT.

The J gene is TRBJ2-5, the V gene TRBV7-2; TRBD2 aligns across 14 bases. Germline V CDR1 and CDR2: SGHTA, FQGNSA. V shed 3 bases, J shed 4 bases, and the junction held 7 bases outside the gene matches. This CDR3 is 17 amino acids long. The DNA of the CDR3 is TGTGCCAGCAGCTTTGGGACTAGCGGGAGAGGGTTAGAGACCCAGTACTTC. This translates into CASSFGTSGRGLETQYF.

This chain links TRBV7-9 with TRBJ2-3, with 7 bases that match TRBD1. Trimming removed 4 bases from V and 7 bases from J; junction bases left unmatched: 5. The germline gives CDR1 SEHNR, CDR2 FQNEAQ (reference sequence). The CDR3 has 13 residues. CDR3 DNA sequence: TGTGCCAGCAGCTATGTACAGGGGTATACGCAGTATTTT. Translated, it gives CASSYVQGYTQYF. Variable domain in full (rest from reference TRBV7-9 and TRBJ2-3): DTGVSQNPRHKITKRGQNVTFRCDPISEHNRLYWYRQTLGQGPEFLTYFQNEAQLEKSRLLSDRFSAERPKGSFSTLEIQRTEQGDSAMYLCASSYVQGYTQYFGPGTRLTVL.

The chain combines TRBV30 with TRBJ2-7, with TRBD1 matching over 8 bases. Germline values: CDR1 GTSNPN, CDR2 SVGIG (reference sequence). The CDR3 has 11 residues. V was clipped by 5 bases and J by 13 bases; unmatched bases: 10. CDR3 residues: CAWHRTGHHYF. CDR3 nucleotide sequence: TGTGCCTGGCACCGGACAGGGCATCACTACTTC. Filled out from reference TRBV30 and TRBJ2-7, the complete variable domain reads SQTIHQWPATLVQPVGSPLSLECTVEGTSNPNLYWYRQAAGRGLQLLFYSVGIGQISSEVPQNLSASRPQDRQFILSSKKLLLSDSGFYLCAWHRTGHHYFGPGTRLTVT.

This chain links TRBV6-5 with TRBJ2-5; a weak D match, TRBD2 (6 bases). The CDR3 contains 15 residues. CDR1 and CDR2 from the germline V gene are MNHEY and SVGAGI. V lost 6 bases and J 1 base, leaving 15 bases between the germline ends. Written as DNA, the CDR3 is TGTGCCAGCAGACAAGGCGGGGAATTCCAAGAGACCCAGTACTTC. Protein sequence: CASRQGGEFQETQYF.

This chain joins TRBV30 and TRBJ1-5; 10 nucleotides align to TRBD1. CDR1 and CDR2 from the germline V gene are GTSNPN and SVGIG (reference sequence). Trimming took 3 bases from V and 4 from J; bases not matched to a gene: 15. This CDR3 has 18 amino acids. The CDR3 sequence is CAWSGGQGRPTRNQPQHF. The CDR3 DNA reads TGTGCCTGGAGCGGGGGACAGGGGAGACCAACACGGAATCAGCCCCAGCATTTT.

The rearrangement links TRBV25-1 to TRBJ1-5; D is undetermined. The CDR3 has 13 residues. V was trimmed by 3 bases and J by 6 bases, leaving 9 bases between them. CDR1 and CDR2 from the germline V gene are MGHDK and SYGVNS. The CDR3 region has the DNA TGTGCCAGCAGTGATGGCGGGATTCAGCCCCAGCATTTT. Its translation: CASSDGGIQPQHF.

About this clone itself: The sample carries other DNA sequences with the same CDR3. This chain links TRBV7-9 with TRBJ1-5; D is undetermined. From germline, CDR1 is SEHNR and CDR2 FQNEAQ (reference sequence). Trimming stripped 1 base from V and 0 bases from J, with 4 bases between. The CDR3 spans 14 residues. In nucleotides, the CDR3 is TGTGCCAGCAGCTTAGACTATAGCAATCAGCCCCAGCATTTT. It is translated as CASSLDYSNQPQHF.

This sequence joins TRBV5-4 and TRBJ2-2; 9 bases are shared with TRBD1. Unmatched junction bases numbered 7, after V lost 4 bases and J lost 3 bases. This CDR3 is built from 16 residues. Germline V gene data show CDR1 as SGHNT and CDR2 as YYREEE (reference sequence). CDR3 sequence reads: CASSKGRQGDTGELFF. The CDR3 DNA reads as TGTGCCAGCAGCAAAGGAAGACAGGGGGACACCGGGGAGCTGTTTTTT.

V usage is TRBV4-2 and J usage is TRBJ2-2; perhaps TRBD2 as D (5 bases). Trimming removed 1 base from V and 6 bases from J, with 12 bases in between. This CDR3 region has 15 residues. Germline V lookup: CDR1 LGHNA, CDR2 YNFKEQ. CDR3 region: CASSQVDLEAGELFF. CDR3 nucleotides: TGTGCCAGCAGCCAAGTCGACCTGGAGGCCGGGGAGCTGTTTTTT.

The rearrangement uses TRBV16 and TRBJ1-1, with a weak D call TRBD1 (6 bases). CDR3 length: 15 residues. V dropped 3 bases and J dropped 8 bases, with 19 bases sitting between them. The germline V gene has CDR1 KGHSY and CDR2 FQNENV. The CDR3 bases are TGTGCCAGCAGCCACCGCACCAGGGGAGTCGTGGAAGCTTTCTTT. Its translation is CASSHRTRGVVEAFF. Together with reference TRBV16 and TRBJ1-1, the CDR3 gives the full variable domain: GEEVAQTPKHLVRGEGQKAKLYCAPIKGHSYVFWYQQVLKNEFKFLISFQNENVFDETGMPKERFSAKCLPNSPCSLEIQATKLEDSAVYFCASSHRTRGVVEAFFGQGTRLTVV.

J is TRBJ1-2 and V is TRBV30; 7 bases fit TRBD1. Germline values: CDR1 GTSNPN, CDR2 SVGIG (reference sequence). V lost 0 bases, J lost 4 bases, and 5 bases stayed unmatched. The CDR3 extends over 14 amino acids. The CDR3 here is CAWSVGGGLYGYTF. The CDR3 nucleotides read TGTGCCTGGAGTGTAGGGGGCGGTCTCTATGGCTACACCTTC.

This clone has a single count. The chain joins TRBV10-3 to TRBJ2-7, with 10 positions matching TRBD2. Germline lookup yields CDR1 ENHRY and CDR2 SYGVKD. The CDR3 has 13 residues. Unmatched junction bases numbered 6, after V lost 11 bases and J lost 2 bases. This CDR3 is CAAGTSGAYEQYF. In nucleotides, the CDR3 is TGTGCCGCGGGTACTAGCGGGGCCTACGAGCAGTACTTC.

V gene TRBV7-2 combines with J gene TRBJ2-3; 8 positions match TRBD2. V shed 5 bases, J shed 6 bases, and the junction held 10 bases outside the gene matches. This CDR3 is built from 15 residues. The germline V gene has CDR1 SGHTA and CDR2 FQGNSA. The CDR3 protein is CASSPRGGQGDTQYF. CDR3 nucleotide sequence: TGTGCCAGCAGCCCCCGCGGGGGGCAGGGGGATACGCAGTATTTT.

V and J are TRBV6-2 or TRBV6-3 and TRBJ1-5, with unresolved D. Germline values: CDR1 MNHEY, CDR2 SVGEGT. The V end was cut by 2 bases, the J end by 2 bases, with 7 bases between. The CDR3 length is 14 residues. In DNA, the CDR3 is TGTGCCAGCAGTTACAACAGTGGCAATCAGCCCCAGCATTTT. This translates into CASSYNSGNQPQHF.

The chain links TRBV2 to TRBJ1-1, with TRBD1 as a possible D gene (5 bases). Trimming left V 5 bases short and J 1 base short, with 11 bases between. This CDR3 comprises 14 residues. The germline gives CDR1 SNHLY, CDR2 FYNNEI. The CDR3 here is CASSLRETNTEAFF. The CDR3 nucleotides read TGTGCCAGCAGTCTCAGGGAAACGAACACTGAAGCTTTCTTT.

V and J are TRBV7-3 and TRBJ1-1; no clear D. Germline lookup yields CDR1 SGHTA and CDR2 FQGTGA. CDR3 length equals 14 residues. Trimming pared 5 bases from V and 2 bases from J, leaving 12 bases between. The CDR3 loop reads CASSPNAVNTEAFF. The DNA for the CDR3 is TGTGCCAGCAGCCCCAACGCAGTAAACACTGAAGCTTTCTTT.

This chain links TRBV7-2 with TRBJ2-7, with D possibly matching TRBD2 (6 bases). This CDR3 has 15 residues. From germline, CDR1 is SGHTA and CDR2 FQGNSA. The V gene lost 5 bases and the J gene lost 5 bases, with 19 bases spanning the gap. The CDR3 DNA follows: TGTGCCAGCAGCCGCCGGGACTCCCCCACGAACGAGCAGTACTTC. This codes for CASSRRDSPTNEQYF. Variable domain in full (rest from reference TRBV7-2 and TRBJ2-7): GAGVSQSPSNKVTEKGKDVELRCDPISGHTALYWYRQSLGQGLEFLIYFQGNSAPDKSGLPSDRFSAERTGGSVSTLTIQRTQQEDSAVYLCASSRRDSPTNEQYFGPGTRLTVT.